The clone carrying this T cell receptor beta chain was detected many times. Amplification of TCR alpha and beta CDR3 regions from RNA used iRepertoire nested multiplex PCR. Tissue mRNA or PBMC total RNA, 100-400 ng, went into one-step reverse transcription and amplification. TCRdb passed the multiplex PCR reads through MiXCR, listing each CDR3 protein once. The table lists more than 90,000 distinct CDR3 sequences, about 40% of them singletons. This sample stems from a study of glioma-infiltrating T cells. The TCR was taken from a human donor with low-grade glioma or glioblastoma, undergoing nonglioma brain surgery, or in good health (not recorded which). The sample taken for sequencing was glioma tissue, nonneoplastic brain tissue, or PBMCs (not recorded which).

CDR3 bases: TGCGCCAGCAGCATTGGAGGACCCGCTCATGGAGGGGCTTTCTTT. Encoded protein: CASSIGGPAHGGAFF. The rearrangement links TRBV5-1 to TRBJ1-1; D uncertain. The CDR3 runs 15 residues. Trimming removed 4 bases from V and 11 bases from J, with 24 bases in between. CDR1 and CDR2 (germline): SGHRS, YFSETQ.